This is a list of T cell receptor beta chains from one sample in a study of shared clonotypes between healthy human individuals. Here immunoSEQ multiplex PCR was the method, and the copy in TCRdb shows in-frame clones only, minus some. This sample has more than 2 million clones; approximately 94% occur once, and the top ten carry around 0.13%. The sequenced sample was naive CD4+ T cells sorted from blood. Receptors were obtained from a man between 18 and 29 years old in good health. The CDR3 runs from the conserved cysteine through the conserved F or W. A D gene is named only where the DNA matches it firmly. Clone size is stated in some rows and not others, as once, few, many or a class when expanded.

V gene,D gene,J gene,CDR3 length,clone size,CDR3 protein
TRBV6-5,TRBD1,TRBJ1-2,15,NA,CASSPLDRGNYGYTF
TRBV6-5,TRBD1,TRBJ1-2,13,NA,CASSGDRTYGYTF
TRBV27,TRBD1,TRBJ2-7,14,NA,CASSPDRSRYEQYF
TRBV20-1,NA,TRBJ1-2,11,NA,CSARVGNGYTF
TRBV18,NA,TRBJ1-1,16,NA,CASSPRLGWGDTEAFF
TRBV7-2,NA,TRBJ2-5,13,NA,CASSLGALETQYF
TRBV5-1,NA,TRBJ2-1,14,NA,CASSLDRAGNEQFF
TRBV27,TRBD2,TRBJ2-1,15,NA,CASSSRTRSNNEQFF
TRBV7-9,NA,TRBJ1-2,14,NA,CASSWRGLDYGYTF
TRBV5-4,NA,TRBJ1-4,14,NA,CASSLDGGLEKLFF
TRBV10-3,NA,TRBJ2-6,14,NA,CAISEVSGANVLTF
TRBV4-1,NA,TRBJ2-3,16,NA,CASSQVSTQVRDTQYF
TRBV7-2,NA,TRBJ2-7,15,NA,CASSFGASGSYEQYF
TRBV7-9,TRBD1,TRBJ2-2,16,NA,CASSSGTGRSTGELFF
TRBV6-6,TRBD1,TRBJ2-1,15,NA,CASSTYQTGGEEQFF
TRBV5-4,TRBD2,TRBJ2-7,15,NA,CASSPLAGGAYEQYF
TRBV5-1,NA,TRBJ2-2,16,once,CASSPGGTANTGELFF
TRBV9,TRBD2,TRBJ2-7,16,NA,CASSVGIAGASYEQYF
TRBV30,NA,TRBJ1-6,13,NA,CAWMGQGNSPLHF
TRBV10-2,NA,TRBJ2-5,11,NA,CASSEIETQYF
TRBV6-5,NA,TRBJ2-5,14,NA,CASSYSGVPETQYF
TRBV18,NA,TRBJ1-4,16,NA,CASSPPGAVGNEKLFF